This T cell receptor (beta chain) was sequenced during a study of T cell responses to AZD1222 COVID-19 vaccine. The data were produced by immunoSEQ multiplex PCR, yet TCRdb's version contains in-frame clones alone and is incomplete. The table records tens of thousands of clones, roughly 89% of them present only once. This clone was observed a few times. The antigen remains unidentified. Findings and caveats of the study: Clonal diversity may have been underestimated in mostly white British donors. Targets within unmutated variant regions were reportedly found for nearly half of spike-specific TCRs.

The germline CDR1 and CDR2 sequences are MNHNS and SASEGT. The CDR3 extends over 16 amino acids. V lost 4 bases and J 6 bases, leaving 22 bases between the germline ends. The sample was peripheral blood, taken on day 0 of AZD1222 vaccination. This clonotype originated in an adult in good health. V gene TRBV6-1 combines with J gene TRBJ2-7; D gene uncertain. The CDR3 bases are TGTGCCAGCAGTGCTCTTCTTATGTTGCCGTCTAGCGAGCAGTACTTC. This sequence encodes CASSALLMLPSSEQYF.